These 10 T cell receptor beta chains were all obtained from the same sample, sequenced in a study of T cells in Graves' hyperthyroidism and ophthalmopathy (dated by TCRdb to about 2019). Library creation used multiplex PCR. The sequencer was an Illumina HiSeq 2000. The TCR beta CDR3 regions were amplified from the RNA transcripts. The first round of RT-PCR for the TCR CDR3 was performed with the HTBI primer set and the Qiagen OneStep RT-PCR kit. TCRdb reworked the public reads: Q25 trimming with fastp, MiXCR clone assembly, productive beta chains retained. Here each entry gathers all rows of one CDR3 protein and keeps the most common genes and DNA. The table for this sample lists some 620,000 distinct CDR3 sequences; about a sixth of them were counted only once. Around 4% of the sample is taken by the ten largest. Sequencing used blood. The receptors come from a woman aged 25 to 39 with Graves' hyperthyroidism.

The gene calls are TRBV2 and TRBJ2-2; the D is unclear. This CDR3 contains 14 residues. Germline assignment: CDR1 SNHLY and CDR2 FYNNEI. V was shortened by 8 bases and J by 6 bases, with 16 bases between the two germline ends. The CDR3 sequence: CASSPLTQAGELFF. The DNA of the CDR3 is TGTGCCAGCTCTCCACTTACCCAAGCCGGGGAGCTGTTTTTT. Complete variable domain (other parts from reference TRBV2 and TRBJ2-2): EPEVTQTPSHQVTQMGQEVILRCVPISNHLYFYWYRQILGQKVEFLVSFYNNEISEKSEIFDDQFSVERPDGSNFTLKIRSTKLEDSAMYFCASSPLTQAGELFFGEGSRLTVL.

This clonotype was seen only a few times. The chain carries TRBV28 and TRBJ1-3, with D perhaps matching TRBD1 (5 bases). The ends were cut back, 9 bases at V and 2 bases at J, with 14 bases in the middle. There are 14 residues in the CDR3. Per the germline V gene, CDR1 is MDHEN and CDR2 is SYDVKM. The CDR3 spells CASRGGGTGNTIYF. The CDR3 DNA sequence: TGTGCCAGTAGGGGCGGGGGGACTGGAAACACCATATATTTT.

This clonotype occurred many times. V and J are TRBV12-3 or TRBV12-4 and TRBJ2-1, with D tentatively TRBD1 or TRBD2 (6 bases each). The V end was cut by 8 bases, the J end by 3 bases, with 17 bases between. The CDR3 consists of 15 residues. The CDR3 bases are TGTGCCAGCGATCAACAGGGAGGTGGCTACAATGAGCAGTTCTTC. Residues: CASDQQGGGYNEQFF.

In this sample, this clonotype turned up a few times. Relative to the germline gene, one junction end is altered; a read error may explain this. CDR3 sequence: CASSLGGVQGTQYF. The CDR3 coding sequence is TGCGCCAGCAGCTTGGGGGGTGTCCAAGGGACCCAGTACTTC. This chain connects TRBV5-1 to TRBJ2-5; the D is unclear. CDR3 length: 14 amino acids. Germline V gives CDR1 SGHRS, CDR2 YFSETQ.

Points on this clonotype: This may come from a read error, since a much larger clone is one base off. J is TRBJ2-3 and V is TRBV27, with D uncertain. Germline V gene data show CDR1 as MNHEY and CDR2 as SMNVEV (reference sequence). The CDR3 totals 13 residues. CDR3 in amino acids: CASSSHRTDTRYF. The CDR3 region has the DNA TGTGCCAGCAGTTCCCACCGCACAGATACGCGGTATTTT.

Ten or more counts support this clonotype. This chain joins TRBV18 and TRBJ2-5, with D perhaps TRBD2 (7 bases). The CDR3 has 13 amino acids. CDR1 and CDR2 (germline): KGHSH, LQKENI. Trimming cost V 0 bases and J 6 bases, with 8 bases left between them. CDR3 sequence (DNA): TGTGCCAGCTCACCACCGGGGGGGCAGACCCAGTACTTC. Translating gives CASSPPGGQTQYF.

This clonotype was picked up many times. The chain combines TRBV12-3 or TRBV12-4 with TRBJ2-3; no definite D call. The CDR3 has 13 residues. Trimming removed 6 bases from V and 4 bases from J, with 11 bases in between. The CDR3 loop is CASSSRSADTQYF. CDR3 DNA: TGTGCCAGCAGCTCCCGGAGCGCAGATACGCAGTATTTT.

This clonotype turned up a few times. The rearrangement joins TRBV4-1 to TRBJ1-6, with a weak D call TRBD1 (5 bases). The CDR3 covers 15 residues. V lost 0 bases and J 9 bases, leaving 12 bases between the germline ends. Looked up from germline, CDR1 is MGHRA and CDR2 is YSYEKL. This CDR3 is CASSQEGREGSPLHF. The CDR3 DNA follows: TGCGCCAGCAGCCAAGAAGGCAGGGAAGGTTCACCCCTCCACTTT.

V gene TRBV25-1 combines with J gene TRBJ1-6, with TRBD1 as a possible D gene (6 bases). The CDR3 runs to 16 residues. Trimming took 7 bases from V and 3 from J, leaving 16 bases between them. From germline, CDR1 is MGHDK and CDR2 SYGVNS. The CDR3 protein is CASKNVLGHYNSPLHF. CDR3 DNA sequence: TGTGCCAGCAAGAACGTATTGGGACACTATAATTCACCCCTCCACTTT.

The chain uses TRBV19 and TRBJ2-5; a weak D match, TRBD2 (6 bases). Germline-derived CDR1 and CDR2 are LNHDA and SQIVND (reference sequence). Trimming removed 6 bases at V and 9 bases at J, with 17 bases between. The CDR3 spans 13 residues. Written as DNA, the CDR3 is TGTGCCAGTAGCCGGGACCTGGGGGAGGCCCAGTACTTC. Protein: CASSRDLGEAQYF.